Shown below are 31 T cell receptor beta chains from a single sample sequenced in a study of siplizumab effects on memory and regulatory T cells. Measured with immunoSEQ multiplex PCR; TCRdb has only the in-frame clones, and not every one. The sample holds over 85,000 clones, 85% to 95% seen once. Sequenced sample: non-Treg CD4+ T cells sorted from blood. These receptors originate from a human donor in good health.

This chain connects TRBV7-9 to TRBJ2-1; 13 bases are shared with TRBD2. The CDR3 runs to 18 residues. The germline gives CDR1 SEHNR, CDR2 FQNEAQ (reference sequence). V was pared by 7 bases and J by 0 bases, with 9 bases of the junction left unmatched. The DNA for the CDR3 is TGTGCCAGCAACGCCGGGACTAGCGGGATAAGCTCCTACAATGAGCAGTTCTTC. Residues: CASNAGTSGISSYNEQFF.

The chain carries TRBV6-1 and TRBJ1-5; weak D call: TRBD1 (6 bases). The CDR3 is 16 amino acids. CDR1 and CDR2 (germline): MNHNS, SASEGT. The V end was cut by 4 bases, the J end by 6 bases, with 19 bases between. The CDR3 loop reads CASSVTRGQGSQPQHF. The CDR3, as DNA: TGTGCCAGCAGTGTAACCAGGGGCCAGGGTAGTCAGCCCCAGCATTTT.

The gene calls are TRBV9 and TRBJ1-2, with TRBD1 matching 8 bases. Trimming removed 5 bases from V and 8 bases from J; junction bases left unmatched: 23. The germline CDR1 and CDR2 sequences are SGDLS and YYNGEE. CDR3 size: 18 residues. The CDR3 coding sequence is TGTGCCAGCAGTCGTATGGGAGGGCAGGGGGCGGTTGGGGACGGCTACACCTTC. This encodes CASSRMGGQGAVGDGYTF.

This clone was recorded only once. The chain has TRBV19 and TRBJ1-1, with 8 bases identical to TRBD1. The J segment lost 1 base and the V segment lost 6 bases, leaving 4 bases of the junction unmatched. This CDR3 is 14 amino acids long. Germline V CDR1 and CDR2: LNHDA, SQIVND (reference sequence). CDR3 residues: CASRADRANTEAFF. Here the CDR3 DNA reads TGTGCCAGTAGGGCGGACAGGGCGAACACTGAAGCTTTCTTT.

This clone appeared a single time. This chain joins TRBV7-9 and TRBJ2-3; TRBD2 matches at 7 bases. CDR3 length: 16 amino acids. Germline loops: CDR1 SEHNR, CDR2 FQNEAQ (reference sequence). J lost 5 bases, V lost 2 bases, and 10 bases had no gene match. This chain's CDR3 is CASSLYEGGRRDTQYF. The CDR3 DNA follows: TGTGCCAGCAGCTTATATGAGGGAGGGAGAAGAGATACGCAGTATTTT.

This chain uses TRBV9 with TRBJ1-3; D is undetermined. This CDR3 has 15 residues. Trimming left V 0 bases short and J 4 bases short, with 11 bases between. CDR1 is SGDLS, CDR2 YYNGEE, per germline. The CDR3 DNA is TGTGCCAGCAGCGTAGGAGTGAAGTCGGGAAACACCATATATTTT. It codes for CASSVGVKSGNTIYF.

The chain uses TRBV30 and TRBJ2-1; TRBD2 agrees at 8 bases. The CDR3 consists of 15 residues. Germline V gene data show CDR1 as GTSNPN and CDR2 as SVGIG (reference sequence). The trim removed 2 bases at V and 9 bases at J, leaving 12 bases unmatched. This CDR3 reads CAWSIKAGVRGEQFF. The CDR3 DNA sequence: TGTGCCTGGAGTATAAAAGCGGGGGTAAGAGGTGAGCAGTTCTTC.

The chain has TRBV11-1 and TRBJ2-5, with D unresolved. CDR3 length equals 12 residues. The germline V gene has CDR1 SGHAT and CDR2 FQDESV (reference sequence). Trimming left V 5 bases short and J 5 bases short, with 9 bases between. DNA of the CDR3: TGTGCCAGCAGCCCTCGCCGGGAGACCCAGTACTTC. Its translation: CASSPRRETQYF.

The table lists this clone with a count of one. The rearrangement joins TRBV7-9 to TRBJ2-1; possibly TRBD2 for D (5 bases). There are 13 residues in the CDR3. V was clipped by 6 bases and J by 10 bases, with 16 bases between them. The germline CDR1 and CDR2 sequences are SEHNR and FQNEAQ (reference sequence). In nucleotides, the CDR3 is TGTGCCAGCAGGTTGGGAGTATTGGAGGAGCAGTTCTTC. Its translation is CASRLGVLEEQFF.

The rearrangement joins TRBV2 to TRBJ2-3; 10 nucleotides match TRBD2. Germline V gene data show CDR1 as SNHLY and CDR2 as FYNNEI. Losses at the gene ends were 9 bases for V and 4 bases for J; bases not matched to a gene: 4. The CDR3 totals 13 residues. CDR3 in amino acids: CASLAGGADTQYF. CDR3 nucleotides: TGTGCCAGTTTAGCGGGGGGTGCAGATACGCAGTATTTT.

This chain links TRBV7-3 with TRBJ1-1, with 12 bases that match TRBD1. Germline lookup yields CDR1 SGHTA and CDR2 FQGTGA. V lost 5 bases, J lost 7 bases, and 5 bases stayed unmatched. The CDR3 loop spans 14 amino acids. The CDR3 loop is CASSPGQGASEAFF. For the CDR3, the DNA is TGTGCCAGCAGCCCGGGACAGGGGGCCAGTGAAGCTTTCTTT.

CDR3 residues: CASSLGRVQETQYF. As DNA, the CDR3 is TGCGCCAGCAGCTTGGGCAGGGTCCAAGAGACCCAGTACTTC. The chain employs TRBV5-1 and TRBJ2-5, with D perhaps matching TRBD1 (5 bases). CDR3 length: 14 residues. Germline assignment: CDR1 SGHRS and CDR2 YFSETQ. Trimming pared 0 bases from V and 1 base from J, leaving 7 bases between.

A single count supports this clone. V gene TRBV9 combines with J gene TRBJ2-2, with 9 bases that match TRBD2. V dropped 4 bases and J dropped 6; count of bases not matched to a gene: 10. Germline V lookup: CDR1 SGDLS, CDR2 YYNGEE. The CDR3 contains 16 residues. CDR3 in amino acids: CASSPFSGRKSGELFF. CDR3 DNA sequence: TGTGCCAGCAGCCCTTTTAGCGGGAGAAAGTCCGGGGAGCTGTTTTTT.

CDR3 in amino acids: CASSLMGADEEQFF. The CDR3 DNA follows: TGTGCCAGCAGCTTAATGGGGGCCGATGAAGAGCAGTTCTTC. The chain is built from TRBV7-9 and TRBJ2-1; possibly TRBD1 for D (6 bases). Trimming removed 2 bases from V and 10 bases from J, with 15 bases in between. Looked up from germline, CDR1 is SEHNR and CDR2 is FQNEAQ (reference sequence). The CDR3 loop spans 14 amino acids.

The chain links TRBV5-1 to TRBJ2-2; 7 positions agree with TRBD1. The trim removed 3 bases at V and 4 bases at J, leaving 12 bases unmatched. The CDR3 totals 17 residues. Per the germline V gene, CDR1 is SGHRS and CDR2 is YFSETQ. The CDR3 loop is CASSYWDSGTITGELFF. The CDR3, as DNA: TGCGCCAGCAGCTATTGGGACAGCGGAACCATCACCGGGGAGCTGTTTTTT.

CDR3 loop: CASSFDSSGSYGYTF. The CDR3 nucleotides read TGTGCCAGCAGCTTCGACTCCTCTGGGTCCTATGGCTACACCTTC. The chain carries TRBV5-6 and TRBJ1-2; D is unresolved. V dropped 2 bases and J dropped 4 bases, with 15 bases sitting between them. This CDR3 is built from 15 residues. Germline CDR1 is SGHDT and CDR2 is YYEEEE.

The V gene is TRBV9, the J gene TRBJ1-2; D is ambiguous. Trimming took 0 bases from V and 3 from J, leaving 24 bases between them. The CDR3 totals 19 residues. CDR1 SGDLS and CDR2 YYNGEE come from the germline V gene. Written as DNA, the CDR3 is TGTGCCAGCAGCGTAGCTGGGAGAGGGTATGGTCTTCGGGACTATGGCTACACCTTC. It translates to CASSVAGRGYGLRDYGYTF.

CDR3 sequence: CASSSMASGSEYF. The DNA of the CDR3 is TGTGCCAGCAGCTCCATGGCTAGCGGGAGTGAGTACTTC. This chain links TRBV7-2 with TRBJ2-7, with 10 bases identical to TRBD2. Trimming took 4 bases from V and 11 from J; bases not matched to a gene: 8. The CDR3 extends over 13 amino acids. In germline, CDR1 is SGHTA, CDR2 FQGNSA.

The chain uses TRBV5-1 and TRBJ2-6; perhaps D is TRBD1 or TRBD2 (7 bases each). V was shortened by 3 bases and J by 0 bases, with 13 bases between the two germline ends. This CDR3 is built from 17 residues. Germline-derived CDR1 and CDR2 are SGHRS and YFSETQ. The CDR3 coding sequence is TGCGCCAGCAGCTACGGGGGGACAGACTCTGGGGCCAACGTCCTGACTTTC. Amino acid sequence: CASSYGGTDSGANVLTF.

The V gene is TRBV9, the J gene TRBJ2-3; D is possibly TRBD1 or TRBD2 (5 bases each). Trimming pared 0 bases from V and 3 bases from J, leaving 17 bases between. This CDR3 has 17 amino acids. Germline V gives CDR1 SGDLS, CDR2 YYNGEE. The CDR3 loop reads CASSVAQGELETDTQYF. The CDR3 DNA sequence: TGTGCCAGCAGCGTAGCCCAGGGAGAATTGGAAACAGATACGCAGTATTTT.

This CDR3 is CASRSRDIRYGYTF. CDR3 bases: TGTGCCAGCAGATCCCGGGACATACGCTATGGCTACACCTTC. This chain links TRBV25-1 with TRBJ1-2, with D possibly being TRBD1 (6 bases). The CDR3 is made up of 14 amino acids. In germline, CDR1 is MGHDK, CDR2 SYGVNS. Between the trimmed V and J ends, which lost 6 bases and 4 bases, there was a span of 15 bases.

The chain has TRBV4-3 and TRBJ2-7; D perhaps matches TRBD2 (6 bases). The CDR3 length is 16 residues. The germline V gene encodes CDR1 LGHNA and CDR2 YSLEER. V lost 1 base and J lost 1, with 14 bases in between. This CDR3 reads CASSQGVGTGSYEQYF. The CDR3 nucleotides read TGCGCCAGCAGCCAAGGGGTGGGGACTGGTTCCTACGAGCAGTACTTC.

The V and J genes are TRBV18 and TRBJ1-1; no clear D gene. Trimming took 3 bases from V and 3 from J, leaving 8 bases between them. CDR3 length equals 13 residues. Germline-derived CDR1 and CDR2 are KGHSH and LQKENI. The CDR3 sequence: CASSPLGDTEAFF. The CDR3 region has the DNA TGTGCCAGCTCACCGTTAGGCGACACTGAAGCTTTCTTT.

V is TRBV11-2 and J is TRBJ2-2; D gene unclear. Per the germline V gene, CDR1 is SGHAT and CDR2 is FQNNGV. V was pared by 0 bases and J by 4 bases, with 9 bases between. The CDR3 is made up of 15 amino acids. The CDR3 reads CASSLDLARTGELFF. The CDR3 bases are TGTGCCAGCAGCTTAGATCTGGCTCGCACCGGGGAGCTGTTTTTT.

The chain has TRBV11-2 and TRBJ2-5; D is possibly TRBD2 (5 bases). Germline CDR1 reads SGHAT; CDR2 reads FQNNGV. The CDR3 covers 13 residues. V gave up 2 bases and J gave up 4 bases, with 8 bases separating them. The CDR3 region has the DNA TGTGCCAGCAGCTTAAGAGGAGGAGAGACCCAGTACTTC. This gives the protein CASSLRGGETQYF.

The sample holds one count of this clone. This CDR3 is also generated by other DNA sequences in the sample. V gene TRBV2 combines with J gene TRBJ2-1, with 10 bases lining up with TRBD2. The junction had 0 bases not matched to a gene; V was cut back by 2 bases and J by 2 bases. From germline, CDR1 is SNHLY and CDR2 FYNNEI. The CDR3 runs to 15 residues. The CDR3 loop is CASSELAGAYNEQFF. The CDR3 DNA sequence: TGTGCCAGCAGTGAACTAGCGGGAGCCTACAATGAGCAGTTCTTC.

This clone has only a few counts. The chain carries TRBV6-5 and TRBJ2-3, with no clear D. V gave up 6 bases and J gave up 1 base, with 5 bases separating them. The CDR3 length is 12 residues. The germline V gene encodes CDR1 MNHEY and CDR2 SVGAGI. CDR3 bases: TGTGCCAGCAGCCGGGGCACAGATACGCAGTATTTT. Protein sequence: CASSRGTDTQYF.

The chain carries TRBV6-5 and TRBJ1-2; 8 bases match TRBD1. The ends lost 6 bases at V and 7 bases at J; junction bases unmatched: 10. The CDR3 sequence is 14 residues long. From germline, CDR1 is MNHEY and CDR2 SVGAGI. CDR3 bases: TGTGCCAGCAGGCGCGTGGACAGGGCTGTTGGCTACACCTTC. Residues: CASRRVDRAVGYTF.

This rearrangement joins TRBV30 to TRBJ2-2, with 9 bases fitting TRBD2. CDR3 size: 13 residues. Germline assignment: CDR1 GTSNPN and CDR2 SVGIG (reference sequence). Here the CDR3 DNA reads TGTGCGCTGGATATAGCGGGAGCCGGGGAGCTGTTTTTT. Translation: CALDIAGAGELFF.

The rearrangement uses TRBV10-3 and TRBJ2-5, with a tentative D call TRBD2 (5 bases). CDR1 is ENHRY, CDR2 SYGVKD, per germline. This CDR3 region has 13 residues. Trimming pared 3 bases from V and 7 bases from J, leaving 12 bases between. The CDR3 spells CAISESGPGTQYF. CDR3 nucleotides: TGTGCCATCAGTGAAAGCGGCCCAGGGACCCAGTACTTC.

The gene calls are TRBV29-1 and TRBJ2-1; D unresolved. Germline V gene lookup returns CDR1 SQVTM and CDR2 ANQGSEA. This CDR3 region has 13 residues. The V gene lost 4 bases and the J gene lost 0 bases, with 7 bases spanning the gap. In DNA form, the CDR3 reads TGCAGCGTTGGCCGGAGCTCCTACAATGAGCAGTTCTTC. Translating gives CSVGRSSYNEQFF.